Many counts were recorded for the clone carrying this T cell receptor beta chain. Its target is not known. Generated by immunoSEQ multiplex PCR, the TCRdb table keeps only in-frame clones and is missing some. Sampling found about 4,100 clones, none seen once. This entry is derived from a study of T cells after posttransplantation cyclophosphamide. Regarding the study as a whole: Donor CD8+ memory clones often dominated recipient blood repertoires at later times. Tissue-infiltrating T cells from skin or gut overlapped little with blood T cells.

CDR3 length equals 13 residues. V lost 0 bases, J lost 10 bases, and 9 bases lay in between. Per the germline V gene, CDR1 is LGHNA and CDR2 is YNFKEQ. Cyclophosphamide on days +3 and +4 followed busulfan-fludarabine conditioning and a marrow graft. The sample consisted of PBMCs, taken after allogeneic stem cell transplant with posttransplant cyclophosphamide. The V call is TRBV4-2, the J call TRBJ1-4; possibly TRBD1 for D (5 bases). The clonotype originates from a female patient aged 18 to 35 who received an allogeneic stem cell transplant from an unrelated donor, was CMV-positive, and had acute GVHD only. Some of the T cells might come from the graft donor. CDR3 sequence (DNA): TGTGCCAGCAGCCAAGAATTGGGGGGAAAACTGTTTTTT. Translation gives CASSQELGGKLFF.